Listed here are 6 T cell receptor beta chains from one sample, sequenced in a study of T cell responses to AZD1222 COVID-19 vaccine. Clones were sequenced by immunoSEQ multiplex PCR, and TCRdb holds only the in-frame ones, with some missing. This sample has under 170,000 clones, with roughly 92% found just once. The sample consisted of peripheral blood, taken on day 0 of AZD1222 vaccination. These receptors originate from an adult in good health.

The table lists this clone with a count of one. CDR3 amino acids: CASSLDTGSYEQYV. Here the CDR3 DNA reads TGCGCCAGCAGCTTGGATACCGGATCCTACGAGCAGTACGTC. The chain carries TRBV5-1 and TRBJ2-7, with no clear D. Germline CDR1 reads SGHRS; CDR2 reads YFSETQ. CDR3 length equals 14 residues. The V end lost 0 bases, the J end lost 1 base, and 8 bases lay between the germline ends.

The gene calls are TRBV5-6 and TRBJ2-7; unclear D gene. Trimming left V 2 bases short and J 2 bases short, with 8 bases between. The germline V gene encodes CDR1 SGHDT and CDR2 YYEEEE. CDR3 length: 13 amino acids. The CDR3 nucleotides are TGTGCCAGCAGCTTAAGTGCCCCCTACGAGCAGTACGTC. Its translation is CASSLSAPYEQYV.

The chain joins TRBV29-1 to TRBJ1-1; D is perhaps TRBD1 (5 bases). Between the trimmed V and J ends, which lost 3 bases and 9 bases, there was a span of 14 bases. This CDR3 is built from 12 residues. The germline gives CDR1 SQVTM, CDR2 ANQGSEA. The DNA for the CDR3 is TGCAGCGTTGACTGGCTTGAGGGACAAGCTTTCTTT. It is translated as CSVDWLEGQAFF.

The J gene is TRBJ1-3, the V gene TRBV2; D gene unclear. The CDR3 runs 12 residues. The germline V and J ends were trimmed by 8 bases and 2 bases, with 7 bases remaining between them. Germline CDR1 SNHLY, CDR2 FYNNEI. The CDR3: CASWQAGNTIYF. The CDR3 DNA sequence: TGTGCCAGCTGGCAAGCTGGAAACACCATATATTTT.

This clone showed up just once. At the DNA level, this CDR3 is encoded by other sequences in the same sample as well. The gene calls are TRBV3-1 (or the pseudogene TRBV3-2) and TRBJ2-3, with D possibly matching TRBD2 (5 bases). The CDR3 has 13 residues. V gave up 3 bases and J gave up 3 bases, with 7 bases separating them. Germline lookup yields CDR1 LGHDT and CDR2 YNNKEL (reference sequence). The CDR3 loop is CASSQGGTDTQYF. In DNA form, the CDR3 reads TGTGCCAGCAGCCAGGGCGGGACAGATACGCAGTATTTT.

This clone has only one observation. The rearrangement uses TRBV5-1 and TRBJ2-1; weak D call: TRBD1 (5 bases). CDR1 is SGHRS and CDR2 is YFSETQ in the germline V gene. V was trimmed by 4 bases and J by 5 bases, leaving 16 bases between them. The CDR3 contains 15 residues. The CDR3 bases are TGCGCCAGCAGCCTTTACCAGGGTACCAACAATGAGCAGTTCTTC. Its protein is CASSLYQGTNNEQFF.